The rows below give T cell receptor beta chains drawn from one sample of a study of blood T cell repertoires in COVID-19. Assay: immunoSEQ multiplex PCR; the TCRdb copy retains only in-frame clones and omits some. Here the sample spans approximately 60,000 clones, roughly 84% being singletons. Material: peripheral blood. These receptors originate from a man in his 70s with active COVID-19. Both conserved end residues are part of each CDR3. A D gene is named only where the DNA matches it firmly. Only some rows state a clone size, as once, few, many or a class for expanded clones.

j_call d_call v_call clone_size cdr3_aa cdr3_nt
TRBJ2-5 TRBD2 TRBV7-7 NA CASSNLAGGGETQYF TGTGCTAGCAGCAACCTAGCGGGAGGGGGAGAGACCCAGTACTTC
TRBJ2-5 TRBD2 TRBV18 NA CASSQAASGVQETQYF TGTGCCAGCTCCCAGGCGGCTAGCGGGGTCCAAGAGACCCAGTACTTC
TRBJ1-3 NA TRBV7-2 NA CASSYGTPGNTIYF TGTGCCAGCAGCTACGGGACACCTGGAAACACCATATATTTT
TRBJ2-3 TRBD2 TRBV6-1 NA CATNEGAGGGRLTDTQYF TGTGCCACCAATGAGGGGGCGGGAGGGGGGAGGCTCACAGATACGCAGTATTTT
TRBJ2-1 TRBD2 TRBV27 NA CASKILAGGTYNEQFF TGTGCCAGCAAAATACTAGCGGGAGGTACCTACAATGAGCAGTTCTTC
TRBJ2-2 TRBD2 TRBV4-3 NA CASSQDRLAGGAGELFF TGCGCCAGCAGCCAAGATCGGCTAGCGGGAGGCGCCGGGGAGCTGTTTTTT
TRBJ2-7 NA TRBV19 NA CASSRGQYYEQYF TGTGCCAGTAGTAGGGGACAATACTACGAGCAGTACTTC
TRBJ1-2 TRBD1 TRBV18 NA CASSPQGALTRYGYTF TGTGCCAGCTCACCACAGGGGGCGCTGACTAGGTATGGCTACACCTTC
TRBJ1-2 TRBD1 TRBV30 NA CALSPPGQGKTYGYTF TGTGCCCTGTCCCCCCCGGGACAGGGGAAAACCTATGGCTACACCTTC
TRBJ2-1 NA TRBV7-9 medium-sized CASSPLRTNNEQFF TGTGCCAGCAGCCCCCTCCGGACTAACAATGAGCAGTTCTTC
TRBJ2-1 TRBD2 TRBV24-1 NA CATSDPSSGRVYEQFF TGTGCCACCAGTGATCCTTCTAGCGGGAGGGTCTATGAGCAGTTCTTC
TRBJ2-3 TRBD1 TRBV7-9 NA CASSFGDRGTDTQYF TGTGCCAGCAGCTTTGGGGACAGGGGCACAGATACGCAGTATTTT
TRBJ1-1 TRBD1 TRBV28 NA CASSSTGGEGTEAFF TGTGCCAGCAGTTCGACAGGGGGAGAGGGCACTGAAGCTTTCTTT
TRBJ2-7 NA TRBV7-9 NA CASSLGIRGGYEQYF TGTGCCAGCAGCTTGGGCATCAGGGGCGGCTACGAGCAGTACTTC
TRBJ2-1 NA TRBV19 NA CASSSLRDYNEQFF TGTGCCAGTAGTTCTCTCCGGGACTACAATGAGCAGTTCTTC
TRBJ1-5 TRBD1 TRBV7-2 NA CASSLTGGNQPQHF TGTGCCAGCAGCTTGACAGGGGGTAATCAGCCCCAGCATTTT
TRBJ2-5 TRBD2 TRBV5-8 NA CASSLGLAGGPETQYF TGTGCCAGCAGCTTGGGACTAGCGGGAGGGCCAGAGACCCAGTACTTC
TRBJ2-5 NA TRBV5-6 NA CASSLQGETQYF TGTGCCAGCAGCTTGCAGGGAGAGACCCAGTACTTC
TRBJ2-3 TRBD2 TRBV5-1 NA CASHERESDTQYF TGCGCCAGCCATGAGCGGGAGTCAGATACGCAGTATTTT
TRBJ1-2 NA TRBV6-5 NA CASSQGFAGGYTF TGTGCCAGCAGCCAAGGTTTTGCGGGTGGCTACACCTTC
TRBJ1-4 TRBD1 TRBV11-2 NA CASSFTWTGGSEKLFF TGTGCCAGCAGCTTCACTTGGACAGGGGGAAGTGAAAAACTGTTTTTT
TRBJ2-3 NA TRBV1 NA CTSKIIASGASTDTQYF TGCACCAGCAAAATAATTGCTAGCGGGGCTAGCACAGATACGCAGTATTTT
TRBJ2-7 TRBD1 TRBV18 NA CASSPISDRGHEQYF TGTGCCAGCTCACCAATTTCGGACAGGGGCCACGAGCAGTACTTC
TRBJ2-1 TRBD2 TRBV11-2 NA CASSLDETSGIKQFF TGTGCCAGCAGCTTAGATGAGACTAGCGGGATTAAGCAGTTCTTC
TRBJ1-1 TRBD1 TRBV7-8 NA CASSRRLWTGNEAFF TGTGCCAGCAGCCGCCGGTTGTGGACAGGGAACGAAGCTTTCTTT
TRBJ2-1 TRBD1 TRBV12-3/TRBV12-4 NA CASSPGTGRQFF TGTGCCAGCAGTCCCGGGACAGGTCGGCAGTTCTTC
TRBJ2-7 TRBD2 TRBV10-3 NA CAIRNGTSTHEQYF TGTGCCATCAGAAACGGGACTAGCACACACGAGCAGTACTTC
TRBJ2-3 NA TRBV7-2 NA CASSPGLFTDTQYF TGTGCCAGCAGCCCGGGACTTTTCACAGATACGCAGTATTTT
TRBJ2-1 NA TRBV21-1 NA CASSPTGLCNEQFF TGTGCCAGCAGCCCTACAGGGCTTTGCAATGAGCAGTTCTTC
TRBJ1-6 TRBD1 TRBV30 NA CAWNTRQGTSPLHF TGTGCCTGGAATACGAGACAGGGTACTTCACCCCTCCACTTT
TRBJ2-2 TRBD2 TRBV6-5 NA CASSYRRGGVSGELFF TGTGCCAGCAGTTACCGTCGCGGGGGGGTGTCCGGGGAGCTGTTTTTT
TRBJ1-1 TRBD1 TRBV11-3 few CASSPGQGVETEAFF TGTGCCAGCAGTCCAGGACAGGGGGTTGAAACTGAAGCTTTCTTT
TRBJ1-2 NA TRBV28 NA CASSSPHTNYGYTF TGTGCCAGCAGTTCGCCCCACACTAACTATGGCTACACCTTC
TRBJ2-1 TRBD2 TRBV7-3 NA CASSLTSGAYNEQFF TGTGCCAGCAGCCTGACTAGCGGGGCCTACAATGAGCAGTTCTTC
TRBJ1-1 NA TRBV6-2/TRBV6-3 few CASSYTSEGTEAFF TGTGCCAGCAGTTACACGTCAGAGGGAACTGAAGCTTTCTTT
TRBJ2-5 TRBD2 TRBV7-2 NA CASRRREGRETQYF TGTGCCAGCCGACGGCGGGAGGGTCGAGAGACCCAGTACTTC
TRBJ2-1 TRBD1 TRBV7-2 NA CASSSPNRGNEQFF TGTGCCAGCAGCTCCCCGAACAGGGGTAATGAGCAGTTCTTC
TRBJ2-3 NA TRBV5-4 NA CASSQSGTTTDTQYF TGTGCCAGCAGCCAATCCGGGACAACCACAGATACGCAGTATTTT
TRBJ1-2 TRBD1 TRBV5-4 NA CASSWWDRVGGYTF TGTGCCAGCAGCTGGTGGGACAGGGTGGGCGGCTACACCTTC
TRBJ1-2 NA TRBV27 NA CASSLTRFYGYTF TGTGCCAGCAGTTTAACCAGGTTCTATGGCTACACCTTC
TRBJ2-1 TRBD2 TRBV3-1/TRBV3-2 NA CASSYVAGGNEQFF TGTGCCAGCAGTTACGTAGCGGGAGGTAATGAGCAGTTCTTC
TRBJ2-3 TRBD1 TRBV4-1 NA CASSQTGGSGSQYF TGCGCCAGCAGCCAAACAGGGGGGTCGGGTTCGCAGTATTTT
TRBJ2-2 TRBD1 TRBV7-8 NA CASSSRTGVTGELFF TGTGCCAGCAGCTCAAGGACAGGGGTCACCGGGGAGCTGTTTTTT
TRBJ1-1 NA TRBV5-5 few CASSLEAGIGTEAFF TGTGCCAGCAGCTTGGAGGCGGGTATAGGGACTGAAGCTTTCTTT
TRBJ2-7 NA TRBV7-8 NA CASSRRKEGGEQYF TGTGCCAGCAGCCGAAGAAAGGAGGGAGGCGAGCAGTACTTC